Below, 19 T cell receptor beta chains from the same sample are listed, as sequenced in a study of cytomegalovirus exposure and HLA in healthy donors. In the PCR, 60 Vbeta and 13 Jbeta primers were used. Method: immunoSEQ multiplex PCR; TCRdb's copy keeps in-frame clones and lacks some. The sample data list about 50,000 clones. Input material: PBMCs. The receptors derive from a woman in her thirties or forties in good health and CMV-seronegative.

For the CDR3, the DNA is TGTGCCAGTAGTATCCTCTCCGGGACAGGGTCCTACGAGCAGTACTTC. It yields the protein CASSILSGTGSYEQYF. The chain uses TRBV19 and TRBJ2-7, with 9 positions matching TRBD1. Unmatched junction bases numbered 7, after V lost 3 bases and J lost 1 base. This CDR3 region has 16 residues. Per germline, CDR1 LNHDA and CDR2 SQIVND (reference sequence).

The gene calls are TRBV9 and TRBJ2-7, with a tentative D call TRBD2 (5 bases). The germline CDR1 and CDR2 sequences are SGDLS and YYNGEE. CDR3 size: 15 residues. Trimming shortened V by 0 bases and J by 0 bases, and 10 bases separated the two germline ends. The CDR3 protein is CASSVGPGYSYEQYF. The CDR3 DNA reads TGTGCCAGCAGCGTAGGTCCGGGGTACTCCTACGAGCAGTACTTC.

The CDR3 reads CATKGLSYEQYF. The DNA of the CDR3 is TGTGCCACCAAGGGACTCTCCTACGAGCAGTACTTC. The chain combines TRBV19 with TRBJ2-7, with D perhaps matching TRBD2 (6 bases). This CDR3 has 12 residues. Germline V gives CDR1 LNHDA, CDR2 SQIVND (reference sequence). Trimming cost V 10 bases and J 0 bases, with 10 bases left between them.

The chain couples TRBV2 to TRBJ2-7; TRBD1 matches at 8 bases. Germline V CDR1 and CDR2: SNHLY, FYNNEI. With 4 bases clipped from V and 5 bases from J, the junction kept 1 base outside the gene matches. The CDR3 runs 12 residues. The CDR3 reads CASSATGDEQYF. The CDR3 bases are TGTGCCAGCAGTGCGACAGGGGACGAGCAGTACTTC. Drawing the rest from reference TRBV2 and TRBJ2-7, the complete variable domain is EPEVTQTPSHQVTQMGQEVILRCVPISNHLYFYWYRQILGQKVEFLVSFYNNEISEKSEIFDDQFSVERPDGSNFTLKIRSTKLEDSAMYFCASSATGDEQYFGPGTRLTVT.

In DNA form, the CDR3 reads TGTGCCACCAGCGGGGGTCCGGGACAGAAGGACGAGCAGTACTTC. It yields the protein CATSGGPGQKDEQYF. The J gene is TRBJ2-7, the V gene TRBV15; 7 positions match TRBD1. There are 15 residues in the CDR3. Germline V gene sequence: CDR1 LNHNV, CDR2 YYDKDF (reference sequence). V shed 5 bases, J shed 5 bases, and the junction held 12 bases outside the gene matches.

V usage is TRBV9 and J usage is TRBJ2-7; D is possibly TRBD2 (6 bases). From germline, CDR1 is SGDLS and CDR2 YYNGEE. V lost 3 bases, J lost 0 bases, and 7 bases lay in between. The CDR3 loop spans 13 amino acids. As DNA, the CDR3 is TGTGCCAGCAGCGGGGGGGTCTCCTACGAGCAGTACTTC. It specifies CASSGGVSYEQYF.

The chain joins TRBV6-5 to TRBJ2-7; D may be TRBD1 (6 bases). The CDR3 length is 13 residues. V was pared by 6 bases and J by 5 bases, with 14 bases between. Germline V gene sequence: CDR1 MNHEY, CDR2 SVGAGI. CDR3 in amino acids: CASSPGDLHEQYF. CDR3 coding DNA: TGTGCCAGCAGCCCAGGGGATCTCCACGAGCAGTACTTC.

The CDR3 coding sequence is TGTGCCAGCGCCGGACAGGGTAACTATGGCTACACCTTC. It yields the protein CASAGQGNYGYTF. This chain links TRBV7-2 with TRBJ1-2, with 8 positions matching TRBD1. V gave up 8 bases and J gave up 1 base; unmatched junction bases: 3. From germline, CDR1 is SGHTA and CDR2 FQGNSA. The CDR3 totals 13 residues.

This chain joins TRBV29-1 and TRBJ2-5; tentative D call: TRBD1 (5 bases). Per the germline V gene, CDR1 is SQVTM and CDR2 is ANQGSEA. Trimming took 4 bases from V and 5 from J, leaving 11 bases between them. This CDR3 has 12 residues. CDR3 sequence reads: CSVGQGGETQYF. The CDR3, as DNA: TGCAGCGTTGGGCAGGGTGGGGAGACCCAGTACTTC.

The V and J genes are TRBV6-5 and TRBJ2-7; 9 nucleotides line up with TRBD1. The V segment lost 8 bases and the J segment 2 bases; nucleotides outside the gene matches: 4. Per the germline V gene, CDR1 is MNHEY and CDR2 is SVGAGI. CDR3 length: 13 amino acids. The CDR3 spells CASGQGSAYEQYF. The CDR3 DNA follows: TGTGCCAGCGGACAGGGGAGTGCCTACGAGCAGTACTTC.

This rearrangement joins TRBV5-1 to TRBJ1-6, with D maybe TRBD1 (5 bases). Germline CDR1 is SGHRS and CDR2 is YFSETQ. The CDR3 contains 15 residues. Trimming pared 4 bases from V and 4 bases from J, leaving 12 bases between. DNA for the CDR3: TGCGCCAGCAGCCTAAGCACAGGATATAATTCACCCCTCCACTTT. Translation: CASSLSTGYNSPLHF.

This chain joins TRBV4-3 and TRBJ2-1; 7 nucleotides match TRBD1. V dropped 3 bases and J dropped 3; count of bases not matched to a gene: 5. The length of the CDR3 is 15 residues. The germline gives CDR1 LGHNA, CDR2 YSLEER. CDR3 protein: CASSHTGEIYNEQFF. The DNA for the CDR3 is TGCGCCAGCAGCCACACAGGGGAAATCTACAATGAGCAGTTCTTC.

V usage is TRBV7-9 and J usage is TRBJ2-7, with 7 positions matching TRBD2. The CDR3 totals 15 residues. J lost 3 bases, V lost 4 bases, and 9 bases had no gene match. The germline V gene has CDR1 SEHNR and CDR2 FQNEAQ (reference sequence). The DNA for the CDR3 is TGTGCCAGCAGCTCGGGACGGGAGGCTTTCTACGAGCAGTACTTC. Encoded protein: CASSSGREAFYEQYF.

The chain links TRBV7-2 to TRBJ1-1; weak D call: TRBD1 (5 bases). V dropped 4 bases and J dropped 6 bases, with 15 bases sitting between them. The CDR3 totals 14 residues. Germline CDR1 is SGHTA and CDR2 is FQGNSA. CDR3 amino acids: CASSSRRGGPEAFF. The CDR3 DNA sequence: TGTGCCAGCAGCTCAAGGAGGGGAGGTCCTGAAGCTTTCTTT.

The chain carries TRBV19 and TRBJ2-5; the match to TRBD2 covers 8 bases. The CDR3 covers 12 residues. Losses at the gene ends were 3 bases for V and 9 bases for J; bases not matched to a gene: 3. The germline gives CDR1 LNHDA, CDR2 SQIVND (reference sequence). The CDR3 nucleotides read TGTGCCAGTAGTATCCCCGGGGGGGCCCAGTACTTC. It codes for CASSIPGGAQYF. Full variable domain (rest looked up from reference TRBV19 and TRBJ2-5): DGGITQSPKYLFRKEGQNVTLSCEQNLNHDAMYWYRQDPGQGLRLIYYSQIVNDFQKGDIAEGYSVSREKKESFPLTVTSAQKNPTAFYLCASSIPGGAQYFGPGTRLLVL.

The V call is TRBV4-3, the J call TRBJ2-5; 10 bases align to TRBD1. J lost 1 base, V lost 3 bases, and 8 bases had no gene match. Germline V gene sequence: CDR1 LGHNA, CDR2 YSLEER. CDR3 length equals 17 residues. The CDR3 DNA is TGCGCCAGCAGCCAGGAAACTTGGGACAGGGGCCAAGAGACCCAGTACTTC. Encoded protein: CASSQETWDRGQETQYF.

This chain uses TRBV7-9 with TRBJ2-2; 8 bases align to TRBD2. Germline loops: CDR1 SEHNR, CDR2 FQNEAQ (reference sequence). With V trimmed by 4 bases and J by 4 bases, 8 bases remained unmatched. The CDR3 consists of 16 residues. This CDR3 reads CASSSPAGGPTGELFF. The CDR3 region has the DNA TGTGCCAGCAGCTCCCCTGCGGGAGGACCCACCGGGGAGCTGTTTTTT.

In DNA form, the CDR3 reads TGTGCCATCAGTGAGTCGTATGTGACAGGTACTAATGAGCAGTTCTTC. It codes for CAISESYVTGTNEQFF. The rearrangement links TRBV10-3 to TRBJ2-1, with D perhaps TRBD1 (6 bases). From germline, CDR1 is ENHRY and CDR2 SYGVKD. The CDR3 runs 16 residues. The V end was cut by 0 bases, the J end by 7 bases, with 16 bases between.

This chain joins TRBV6-1 and TRBJ2-7, with D perhaps matching TRBD1 (5 bases). The CDR3 extends over 13 amino acids. CDR1 is MNHNS and CDR2 is SASEGT in the germline V gene. The V end lost 1 base, the J end lost 7 bases, and 11 bases lay between the germline ends. The chain's CDR3 is CASSEGGRDEQYF. The CDR3 bases are TGTGCCAGCAGTGAAGGGGGCAGGGATGAGCAGTACTTC.